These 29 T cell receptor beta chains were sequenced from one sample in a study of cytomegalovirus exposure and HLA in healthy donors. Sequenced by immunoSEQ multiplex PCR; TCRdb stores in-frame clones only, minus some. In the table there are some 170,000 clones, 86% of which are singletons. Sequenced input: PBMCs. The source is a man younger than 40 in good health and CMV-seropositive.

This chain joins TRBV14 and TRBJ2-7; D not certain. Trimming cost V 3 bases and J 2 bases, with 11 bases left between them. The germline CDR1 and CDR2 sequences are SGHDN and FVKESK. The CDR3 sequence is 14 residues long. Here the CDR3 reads CASSHRSSTYEQYF. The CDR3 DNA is TGTGCCAGCAGCCACCGCAGCAGCACCTACGAGCAGTACTTC.

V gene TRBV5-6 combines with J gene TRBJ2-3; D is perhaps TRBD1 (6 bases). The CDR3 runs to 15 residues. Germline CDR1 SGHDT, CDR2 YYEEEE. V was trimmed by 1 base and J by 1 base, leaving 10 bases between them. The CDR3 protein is CASSLTGRGTDTQYF. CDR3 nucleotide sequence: TGTGCCAGCAGCTTGACAGGGAGAGGCACAGATACGCAGTATTTT. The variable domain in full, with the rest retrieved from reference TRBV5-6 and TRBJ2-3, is DAGVTQSPTHLIKTRGQQVTLRCSPKSGHDTVSWYQQALGQGPQFIFQYYEEEERQRGNFPDRFSGHQFPNYSSELNVNALLLGDSALYLCASSLTGRGTDTQYFGPGTRLTVL.

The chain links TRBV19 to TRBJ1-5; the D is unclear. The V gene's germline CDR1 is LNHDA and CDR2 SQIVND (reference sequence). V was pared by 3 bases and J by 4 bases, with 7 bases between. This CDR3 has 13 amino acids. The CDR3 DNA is TGTGCCAGTAGTATCTTACAGAATCAGCCCCAGCATTTT. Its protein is CASSILQNQPQHF. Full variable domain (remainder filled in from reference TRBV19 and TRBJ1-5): DGGITQSPKYLFRKEGQNVTLSCEQNLNHDAMYWYRQDPGQGLRLIYYSQIVNDFQKGDIAEGYSVSREKKESFPLTVTSAQKNPTAFYLCASSILQNQPQHFGDGTRLSIL.

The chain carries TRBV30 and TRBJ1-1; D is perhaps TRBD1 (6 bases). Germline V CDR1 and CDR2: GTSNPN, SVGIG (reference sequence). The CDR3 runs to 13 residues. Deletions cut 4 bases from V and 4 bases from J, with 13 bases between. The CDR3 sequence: CAWTGEKGTEAFF. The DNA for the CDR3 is TGTGCCTGGACAGGGGAGAAGGGCACTGAAGCTTTCTTT. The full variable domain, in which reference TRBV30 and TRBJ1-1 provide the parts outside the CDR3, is SQTIHQWPATLVQPVGSPLSLECTVEGTSNPNLYWYRQAAGRGLQLLFYSVGIGQISSEVPQNLSASRPQDRQFILSSKKLLLSDSGFYLCAWTGEKGTEAFFGQGTRLTVV.

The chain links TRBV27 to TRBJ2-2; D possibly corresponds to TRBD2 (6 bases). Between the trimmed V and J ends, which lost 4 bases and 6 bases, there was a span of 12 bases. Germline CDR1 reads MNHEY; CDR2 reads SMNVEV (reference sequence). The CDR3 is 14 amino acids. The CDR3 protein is CASSSGVFPGELFF. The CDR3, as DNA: TGTGCCAGCAGTTCGGGGGTTTTTCCCGGGGAGCTGTTTTTT.

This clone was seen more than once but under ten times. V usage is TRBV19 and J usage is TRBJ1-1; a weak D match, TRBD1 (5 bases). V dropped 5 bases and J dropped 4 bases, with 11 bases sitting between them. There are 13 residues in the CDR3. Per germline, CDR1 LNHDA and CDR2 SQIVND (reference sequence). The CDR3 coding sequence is TGTGCCAGTAGTTTCACAGGTGGCACTGAAGCTTTCTTT. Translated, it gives CASSFTGGTEAFF.

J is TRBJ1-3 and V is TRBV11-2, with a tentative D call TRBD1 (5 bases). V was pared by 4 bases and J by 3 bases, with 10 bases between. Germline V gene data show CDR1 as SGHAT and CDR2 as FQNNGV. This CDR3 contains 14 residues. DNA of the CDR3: TGTGCCAGCAGCTCCAGGGTGGTTGGAAACACCATATATTTT. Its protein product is CASSSRVVGNTIYF.

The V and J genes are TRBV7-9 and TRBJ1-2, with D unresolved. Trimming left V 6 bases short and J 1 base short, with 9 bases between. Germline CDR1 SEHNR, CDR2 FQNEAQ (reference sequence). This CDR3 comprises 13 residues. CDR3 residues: CASRLGYNYGYTF. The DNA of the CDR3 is TGTGCCAGCAGATTGGGCTATAACTATGGCTACACCTTC. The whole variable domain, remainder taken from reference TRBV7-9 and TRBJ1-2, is DTGVSQNPRHKITKRGQNVTFRCDPISEHNRLYWYRQTLGQGPEFLTYFQNEAQLEKSRLLSDRFSAERPKGSFSTLEIQRTEQGDSAMYLCASRLGYNYGYTFGSGTRLTVV.

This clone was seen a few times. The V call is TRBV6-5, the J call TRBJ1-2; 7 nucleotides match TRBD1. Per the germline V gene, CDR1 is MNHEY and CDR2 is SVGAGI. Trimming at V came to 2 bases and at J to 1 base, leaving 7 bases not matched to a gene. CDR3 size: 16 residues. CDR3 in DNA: TGTGCCAGCAGTTACACGTCGGGACAGCTTAACTATGGCTACACCTTC. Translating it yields CASSYTSGQLNYGYTF.

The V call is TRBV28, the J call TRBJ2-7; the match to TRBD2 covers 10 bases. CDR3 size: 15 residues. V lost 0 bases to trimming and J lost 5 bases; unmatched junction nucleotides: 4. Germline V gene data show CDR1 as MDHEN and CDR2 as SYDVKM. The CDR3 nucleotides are TGTGCCAGCAGTTTATGGCCTAGCGGGAGCGACGAGCAGTACTTC. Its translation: CASSLWPSGSDEQYF.

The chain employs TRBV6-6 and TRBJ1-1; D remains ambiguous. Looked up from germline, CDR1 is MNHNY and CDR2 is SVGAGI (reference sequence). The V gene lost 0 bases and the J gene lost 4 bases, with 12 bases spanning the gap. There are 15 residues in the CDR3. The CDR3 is CASSYSKAFRTEAFF. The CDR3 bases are TGTGCCAGCAGTTACTCGAAGGCATTTCGCACTGAAGCTTTCTTT.

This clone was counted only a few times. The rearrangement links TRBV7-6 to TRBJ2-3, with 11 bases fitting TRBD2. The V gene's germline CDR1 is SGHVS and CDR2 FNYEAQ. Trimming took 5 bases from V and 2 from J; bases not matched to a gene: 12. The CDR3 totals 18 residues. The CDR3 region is CASSQLAGEGGPTDTQYF. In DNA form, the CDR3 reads TGTGCCAGCAGCCAACTAGCGGGAGAGGGAGGACCCACAGATACGCAGTATTTT.

CDR3 sequence: CASRNGGSSYEQYF. CDR3 nucleotide sequence: TGTGCCAGCAGAAATGGAGGCTCGAGCTACGAGCAGTACTTC. The genes are TRBV27 and TRBJ2-7; possibly TRBD2 for D (5 bases). CDR1 MNHEY and CDR2 SMNVEV come from the germline V gene (reference sequence). V was pared by 6 bases and J by 3 bases, with 15 bases between. The CDR3 runs to 14 residues.

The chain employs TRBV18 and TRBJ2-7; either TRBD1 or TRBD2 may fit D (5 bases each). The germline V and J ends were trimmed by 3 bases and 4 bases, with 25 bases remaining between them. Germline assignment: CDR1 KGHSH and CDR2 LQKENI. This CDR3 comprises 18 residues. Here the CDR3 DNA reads TGTGCCAGCTCACCCGAAGGGGTTGCGGGCTTTCCACCATACGAGCAGTACTTC. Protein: CASSPEGVAGFPPYEQYF.

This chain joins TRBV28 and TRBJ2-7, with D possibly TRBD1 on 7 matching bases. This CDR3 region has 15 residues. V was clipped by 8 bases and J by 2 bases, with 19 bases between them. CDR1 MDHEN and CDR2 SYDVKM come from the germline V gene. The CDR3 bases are TGTGCCAGCGGGGACGGGGGCAGGGGGACCTACGAGCAGTACTTC. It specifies CASGDGGRGTYEQYF. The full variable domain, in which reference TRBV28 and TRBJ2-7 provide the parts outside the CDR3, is DVKVTQSSRYLVKRTGEKVFLECVQDMDHENMFWYRQDPGLGLRLIYFSYDVKMKEKGDIPEGYSVSREKKERFSLILESASTNQTSMYLCASGDGGRGTYEQYFGPGTRLTVT.

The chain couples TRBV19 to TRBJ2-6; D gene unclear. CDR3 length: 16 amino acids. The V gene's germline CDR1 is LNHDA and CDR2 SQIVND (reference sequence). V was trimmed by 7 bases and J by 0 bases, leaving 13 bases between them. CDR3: CASNPTLSSGANVLTF. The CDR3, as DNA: TGTGCCAGTAACCCAACTCTAAGCTCTGGGGCCAACGTCCTGACTTTC. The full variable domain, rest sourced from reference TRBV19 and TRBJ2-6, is DGGITQSPKYLFRKEGQNVTLSCEQNLNHDAMYWYRQDPGQGLRLIYYSQIVNDFQKGDIAEGYSVSREKKESFPLTVTSAQKNPTAFYLCASNPTLSSGANVLTFGAGSRLTVL.

The CDR3 reads CASRLSAQTQETQYF. The CDR3 region has the DNA TGTGCAAGTCGCTTAAGCGCACAGACCCAAGAGACCCAGTACTTC. The J gene is TRBJ2-5, the V gene TRBV12-2. TRBV12-2 is shown as a pseudogene. The CDR3 consists of 15 residues.

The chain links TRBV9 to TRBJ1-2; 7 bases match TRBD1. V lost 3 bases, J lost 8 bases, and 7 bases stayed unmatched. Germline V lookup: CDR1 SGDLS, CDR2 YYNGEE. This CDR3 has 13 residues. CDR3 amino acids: CASSGYRTGGYTF. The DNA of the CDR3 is TGTGCCAGCAGCGGATACCGGACAGGAGGCTACACCTTC. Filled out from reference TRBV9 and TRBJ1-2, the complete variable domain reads DSGVTQTPKHLITATGQRVTLRCSPRSGDLSVYWYQQSLDQGLQFLIQYYNGEERAKGNILERFSAQQFPDLHSELNLSSLELGDSALYFCASSGYRTGGYTFGSGTRLTVV.

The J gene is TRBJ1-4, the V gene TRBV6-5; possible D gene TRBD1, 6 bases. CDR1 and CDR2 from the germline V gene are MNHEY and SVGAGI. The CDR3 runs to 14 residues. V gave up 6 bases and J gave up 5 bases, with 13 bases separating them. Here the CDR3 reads CASRKTGPNEKLFF. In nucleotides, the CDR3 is TGTGCCAGCAGAAAGACAGGCCCCAATGAAAAACTGTTTTTT.

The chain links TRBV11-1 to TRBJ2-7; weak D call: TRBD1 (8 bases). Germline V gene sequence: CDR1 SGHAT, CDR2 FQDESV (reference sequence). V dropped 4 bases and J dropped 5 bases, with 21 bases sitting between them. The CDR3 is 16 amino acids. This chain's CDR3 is CASSSAHRGGRDEQYF. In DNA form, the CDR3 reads TGTGCCAGCAGCTCCGCCCACAGGGGGGGCCGAGACGAGCAGTACTTC.

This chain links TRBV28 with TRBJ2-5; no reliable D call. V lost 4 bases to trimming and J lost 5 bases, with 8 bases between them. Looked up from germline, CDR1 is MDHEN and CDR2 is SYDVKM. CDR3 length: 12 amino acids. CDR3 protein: CASSYLGETQYF. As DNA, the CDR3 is TGTGCCAGCAGTTACCTCGGGGAGACCCAGTACTTC.

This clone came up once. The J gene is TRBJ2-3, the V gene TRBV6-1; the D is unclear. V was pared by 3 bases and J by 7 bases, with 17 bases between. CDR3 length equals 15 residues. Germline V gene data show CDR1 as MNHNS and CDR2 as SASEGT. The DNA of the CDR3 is TGTGCCAGCAGTGATAAGGGTCTCGAGACCTATACGCAGTATTTT. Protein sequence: CASSDKGLETYTQYF.

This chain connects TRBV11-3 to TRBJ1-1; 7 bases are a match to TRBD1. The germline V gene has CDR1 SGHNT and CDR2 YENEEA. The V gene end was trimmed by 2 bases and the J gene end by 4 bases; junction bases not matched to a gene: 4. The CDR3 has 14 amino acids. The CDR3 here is CASSLRGRGTEAFF. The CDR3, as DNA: TGTGCCAGCAGCTTAAGGGGGCGAGGCACTGAAGCTTTCTTT.

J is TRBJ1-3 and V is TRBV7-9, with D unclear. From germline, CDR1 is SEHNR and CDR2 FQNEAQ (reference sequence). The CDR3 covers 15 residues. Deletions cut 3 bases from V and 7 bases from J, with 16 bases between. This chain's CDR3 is CASSFSPTAGNTIYF. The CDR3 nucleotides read TGTGCCAGCAGCTTCTCCCCCACAGCGGGTAACACCATATATTTT.

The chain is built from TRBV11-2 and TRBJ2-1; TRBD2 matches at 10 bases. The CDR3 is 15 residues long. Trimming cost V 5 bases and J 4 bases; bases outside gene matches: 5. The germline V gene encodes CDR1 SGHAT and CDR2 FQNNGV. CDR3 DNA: TGTGCCAGCAGCCAGGGGACTAGCGCTTACAATGAGCAGTTCTTC. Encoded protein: CASSQGTSAYNEQFF.

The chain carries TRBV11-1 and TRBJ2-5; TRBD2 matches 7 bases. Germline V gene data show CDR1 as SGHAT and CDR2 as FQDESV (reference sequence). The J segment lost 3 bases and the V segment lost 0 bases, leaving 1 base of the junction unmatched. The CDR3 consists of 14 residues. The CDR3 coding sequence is TGTGCCAGCAGCTTAGCGGGGGGGGAAGAGACCCAGTACTTC. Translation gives CASSLAGGEETQYF.

The CDR3 nucleotides are TGTGCCATCAATCTTGGCGGCTCCTACAATGAGCAGTTCTTC. Translating it yields CAINLGGSYNEQFF. The genes are TRBV6-6 and TRBJ2-1; D is unclear. The V gene lost 10 bases and the J gene lost 0 bases, with 13 bases spanning the gap. The length of the CDR3 is 14 residues. Germline V gene data show CDR1 as MNHNY and CDR2 as SVGAGI (reference sequence).

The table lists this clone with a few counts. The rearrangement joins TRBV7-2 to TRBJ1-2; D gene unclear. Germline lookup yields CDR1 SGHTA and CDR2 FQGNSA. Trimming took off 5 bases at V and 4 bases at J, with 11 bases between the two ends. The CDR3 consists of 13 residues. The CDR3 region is CASSTTVSYGYTF. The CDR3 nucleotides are TGTGCCAGCAGCACCACTGTTAGCTATGGCTACACCTTC.

Here the CDR3 reads CASKTIGGSYEQYF. The CDR3 bases are TGTGCCAGCAAGACAATTGGGGGCTCCTACGAGCAGTACTTC. The gene calls are TRBV2 and TRBJ2-7; perhaps D is TRBD1 or TRBD2 (5 bases each). Germline CDR1 reads SNHLY; CDR2 reads FYNNEI. This CDR3 is built from 14 residues. Trimming cost V 7 bases and J 0 bases, with 13 bases left between them.